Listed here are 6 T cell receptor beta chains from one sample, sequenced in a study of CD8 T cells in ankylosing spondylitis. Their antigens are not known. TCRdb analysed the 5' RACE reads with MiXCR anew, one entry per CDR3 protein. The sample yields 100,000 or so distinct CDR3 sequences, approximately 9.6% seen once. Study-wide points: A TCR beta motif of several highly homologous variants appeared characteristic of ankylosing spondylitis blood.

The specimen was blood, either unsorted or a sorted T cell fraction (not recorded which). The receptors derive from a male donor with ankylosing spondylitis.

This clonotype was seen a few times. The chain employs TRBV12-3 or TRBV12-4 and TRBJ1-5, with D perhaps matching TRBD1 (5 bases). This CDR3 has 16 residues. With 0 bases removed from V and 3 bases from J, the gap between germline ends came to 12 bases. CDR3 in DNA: TGTGCCAGCAGTTTAGCTGCTAATGGGGCCAATCAGCCCCAGCATTTT. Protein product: CASSLAANGANQPQHF.

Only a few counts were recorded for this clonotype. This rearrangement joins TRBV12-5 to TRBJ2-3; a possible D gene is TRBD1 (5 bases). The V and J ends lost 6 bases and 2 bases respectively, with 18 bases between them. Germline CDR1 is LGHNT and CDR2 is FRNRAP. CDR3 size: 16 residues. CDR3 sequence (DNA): TGTGCTAGTGGACCAGACAGAATCGGGCCCACAGATACGCAGTATTTT. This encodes CASGPDRIGPTDTQYF. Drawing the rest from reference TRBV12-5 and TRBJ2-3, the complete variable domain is DARVTQTPRHKVTEMGQEVTMRCQPILGHNTVFWYRQTMMQGLELLAYFRNRAPLDDSGMPKDRFSAEMPDATLATLKIQPSEPRDSAVYFCASGPDRIGPTDTQYFGPGTRLTVL.

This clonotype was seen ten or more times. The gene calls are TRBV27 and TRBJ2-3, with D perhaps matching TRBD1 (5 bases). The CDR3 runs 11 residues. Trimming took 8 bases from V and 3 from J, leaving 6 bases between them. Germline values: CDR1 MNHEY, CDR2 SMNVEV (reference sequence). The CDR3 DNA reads TGTGCCAGCCGACAGACAGATACGCAGTATTTT. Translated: CASRQTDTQYF.

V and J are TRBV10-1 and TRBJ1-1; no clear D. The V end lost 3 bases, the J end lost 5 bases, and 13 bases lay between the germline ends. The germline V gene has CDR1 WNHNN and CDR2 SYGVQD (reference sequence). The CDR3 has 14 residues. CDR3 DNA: TGCGCCAGCAGTGACCCGGGGTGGAATACTGAAGCTTTCTTT. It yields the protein CASSDPGWNTEAFF.

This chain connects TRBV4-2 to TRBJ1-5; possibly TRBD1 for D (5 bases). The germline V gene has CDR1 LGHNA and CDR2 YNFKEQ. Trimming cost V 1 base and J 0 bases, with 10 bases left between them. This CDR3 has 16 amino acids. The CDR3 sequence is CASSQGGEYSNQPQHF. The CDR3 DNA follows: TGTGCCAGCAGCCAAGGAGGGGAGTATAGCAATCAGCCCCAGCATTTT.

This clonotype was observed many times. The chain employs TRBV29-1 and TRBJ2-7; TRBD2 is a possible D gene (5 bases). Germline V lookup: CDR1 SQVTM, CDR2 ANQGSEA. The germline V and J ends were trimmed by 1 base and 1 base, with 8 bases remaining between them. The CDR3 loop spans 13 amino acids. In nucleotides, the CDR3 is TGCAGCGTTGAAGGCGAGGGATCCTACGAGCAGTACTTC. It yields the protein CSVEGEGSYEQYF.